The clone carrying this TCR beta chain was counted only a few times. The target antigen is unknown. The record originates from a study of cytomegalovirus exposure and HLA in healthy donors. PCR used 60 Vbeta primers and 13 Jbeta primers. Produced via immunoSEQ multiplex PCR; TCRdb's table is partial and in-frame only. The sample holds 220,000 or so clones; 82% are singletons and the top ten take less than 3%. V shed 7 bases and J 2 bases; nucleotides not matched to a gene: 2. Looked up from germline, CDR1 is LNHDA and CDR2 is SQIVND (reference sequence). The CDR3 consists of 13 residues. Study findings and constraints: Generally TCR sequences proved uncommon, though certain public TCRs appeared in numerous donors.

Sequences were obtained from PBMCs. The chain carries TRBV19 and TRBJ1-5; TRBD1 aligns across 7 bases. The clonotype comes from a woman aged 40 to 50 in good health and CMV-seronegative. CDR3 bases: TGTGCCAGTAACGACAGGGGCAATCAGCCCCAGCATTTT. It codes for CASNDRGNQPQHF.